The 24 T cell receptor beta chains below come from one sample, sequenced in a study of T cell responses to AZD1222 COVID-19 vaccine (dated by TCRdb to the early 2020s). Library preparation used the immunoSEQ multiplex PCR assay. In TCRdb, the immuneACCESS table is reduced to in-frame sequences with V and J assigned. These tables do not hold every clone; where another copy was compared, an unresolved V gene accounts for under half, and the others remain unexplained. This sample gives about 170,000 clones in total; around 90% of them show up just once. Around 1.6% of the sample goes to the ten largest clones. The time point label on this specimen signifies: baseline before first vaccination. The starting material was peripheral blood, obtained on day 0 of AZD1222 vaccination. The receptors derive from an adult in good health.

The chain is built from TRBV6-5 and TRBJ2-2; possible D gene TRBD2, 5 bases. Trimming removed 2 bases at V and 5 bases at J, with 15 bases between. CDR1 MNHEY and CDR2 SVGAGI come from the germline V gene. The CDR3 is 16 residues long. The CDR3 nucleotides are TGTGCCAGCAGTTACGGTACGAGAGGGCGGACCGGGGAGCTGTTTTTT. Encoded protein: CASSYGTRGRTGELFF.

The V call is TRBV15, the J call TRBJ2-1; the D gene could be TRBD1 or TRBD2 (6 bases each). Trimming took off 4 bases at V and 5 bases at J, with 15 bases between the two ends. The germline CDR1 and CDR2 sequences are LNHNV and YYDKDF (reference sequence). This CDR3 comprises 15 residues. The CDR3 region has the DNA TGTGCCACCAGCACCCCCCGGGGGCAGAACAATGAGCAGTTCTTC. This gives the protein CATSTPRGQNNEQFF.

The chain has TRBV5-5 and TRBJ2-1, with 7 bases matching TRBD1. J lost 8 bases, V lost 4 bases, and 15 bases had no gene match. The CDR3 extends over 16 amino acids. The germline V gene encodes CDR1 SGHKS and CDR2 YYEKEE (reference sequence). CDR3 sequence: CASSLQGQGVGDEQFF. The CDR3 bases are TGTGCCAGCAGCCTACAAGGGCAGGGGGTAGGGGATGAGCAGTTCTTC.

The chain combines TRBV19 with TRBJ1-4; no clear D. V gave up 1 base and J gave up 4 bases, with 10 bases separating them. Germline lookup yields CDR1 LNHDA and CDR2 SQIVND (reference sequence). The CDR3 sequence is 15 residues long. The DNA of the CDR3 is TGTGCCAGTAGTATAGTTACAGCTTTTAATGAAAAACTGTTTTTT. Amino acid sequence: CASSIVTAFNEKLFF.

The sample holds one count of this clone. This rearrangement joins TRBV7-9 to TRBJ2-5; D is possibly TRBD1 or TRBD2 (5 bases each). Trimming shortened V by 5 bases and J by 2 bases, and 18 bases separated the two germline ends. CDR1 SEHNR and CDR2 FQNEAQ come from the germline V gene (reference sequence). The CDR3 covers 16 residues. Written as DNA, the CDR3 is TGTGCCAGCAGCGCCCCGACCCGGGGCAAACAAGAGACCCAGTACTTC. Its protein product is CASSAPTRGKQETQYF.

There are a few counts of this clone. CDR3 in DNA: TGCGCCAGCAGCCCAATGGACAGGGGGAGTTACAATGAGCAGTTCTTC. Translating gives CASSPMDRGSYNEQFF. This chain links TRBV4-3 with TRBJ2-1, with TRBD1 identical over 10 bases. J was trimmed by 4 bases and V by 4 bases; bases with no gene match: 7. The length of the CDR3 is 16 residues. Germline V CDR1 and CDR2: LGHNA, YSLEER.

The DNA of the CDR3 is TGTGCCAGTACCCAACGCGTGGCAAACGCTGAAAAACTGTTTTTT. Protein product: CASTQRVANAEKLFF. The chain joins TRBV19 to TRBJ1-4; no firm D call. V was shortened by 7 bases and J by 7 bases, with 19 bases between the two germline ends. Germline CDR1 reads LNHDA; CDR2 reads SQIVND (reference sequence). The CDR3 has 15 residues.

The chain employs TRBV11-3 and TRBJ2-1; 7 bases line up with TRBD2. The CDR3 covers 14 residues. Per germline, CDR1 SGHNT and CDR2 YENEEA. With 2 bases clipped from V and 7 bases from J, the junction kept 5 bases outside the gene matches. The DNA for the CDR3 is TGTGCCAGCAGCTTAAGCGGGGCTACGAATGAGCAGTTCTTC. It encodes CASSLSGATNEQFF.

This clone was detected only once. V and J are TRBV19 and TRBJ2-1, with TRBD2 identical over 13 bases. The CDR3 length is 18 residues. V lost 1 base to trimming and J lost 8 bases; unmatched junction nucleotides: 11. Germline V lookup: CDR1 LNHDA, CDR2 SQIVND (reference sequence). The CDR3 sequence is CASSIGPPTSGRADEQFF. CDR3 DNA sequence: TGTGCCAGTAGTATAGGCCCCCCTACTAGCGGGAGGGCTGATGAGCAGTTCTTC.

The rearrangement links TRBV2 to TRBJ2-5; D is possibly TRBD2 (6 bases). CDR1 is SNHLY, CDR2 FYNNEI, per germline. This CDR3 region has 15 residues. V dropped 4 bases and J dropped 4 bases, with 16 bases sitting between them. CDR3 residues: CASSVGGGGPETQYF. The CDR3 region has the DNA TGTGCCAGCAGTGTCGGCGGAGGAGGGCCAGAGACCCAGTACTTC.

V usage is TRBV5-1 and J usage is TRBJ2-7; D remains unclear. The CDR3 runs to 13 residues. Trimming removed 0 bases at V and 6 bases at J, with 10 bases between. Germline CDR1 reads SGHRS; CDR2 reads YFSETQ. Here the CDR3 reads CASSLGLLSEQYF. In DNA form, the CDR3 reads TGCGCCAGCAGCTTGGGGCTCCTAAGCGAGCAGTACTTC.

The CDR3 nucleotides are TGTGCCAGCAGCACAGCCGGCCTCCAACAGGCTTTCTTT. Its protein product is CASSTAGLQQAFF. The V call is TRBV12-3 or TRBV12-4, the J call TRBJ1-1, with no clear D. The CDR3 spans 13 residues. Trimming pared 6 bases from V and 11 bases from J, leaving 19 bases between.

The CDR3: CASSQETGGDYGYTF. CDR3 in DNA: TGTGCCAGCAGCCAGGAAACAGGGGGAGACTATGGCTACACCTTC. V usage is TRBV3-1 (or the pseudogene TRBV3-2) and J usage is TRBJ1-2, with 8 bases that match TRBD1. V shed 3 bases and J 3 bases; nucleotides not matched to a gene: 6. This CDR3 spans 15 amino acids. Germline V CDR1 and CDR2: LGHDT, YNNKEL (reference sequence).

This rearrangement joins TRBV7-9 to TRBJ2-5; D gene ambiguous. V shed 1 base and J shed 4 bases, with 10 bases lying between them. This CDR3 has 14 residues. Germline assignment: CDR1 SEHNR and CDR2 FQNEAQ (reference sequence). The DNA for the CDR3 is TGTGCCAGCAGCTTAGAGTTCACGAGAGAGACCCAGTACTTC. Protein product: CASSLEFTRETQYF.

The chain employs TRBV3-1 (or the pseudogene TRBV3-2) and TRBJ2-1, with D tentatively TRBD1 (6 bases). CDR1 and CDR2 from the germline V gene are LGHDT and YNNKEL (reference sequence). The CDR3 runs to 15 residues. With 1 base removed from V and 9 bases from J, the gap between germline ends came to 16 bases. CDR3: CASSQGPGARGEQFF. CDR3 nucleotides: TGTGCCAGCAGCCAAGGTCCTGGGGCCAGGGGTGAGCAGTTCTTC.

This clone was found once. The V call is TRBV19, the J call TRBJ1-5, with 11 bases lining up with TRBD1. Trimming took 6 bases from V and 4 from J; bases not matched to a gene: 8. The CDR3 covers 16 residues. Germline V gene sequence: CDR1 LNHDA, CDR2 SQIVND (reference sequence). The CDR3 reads CASRTTGTGGNQPQHF. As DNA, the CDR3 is TGTGCCAGTAGGACGACCGGGACAGGGGGTAATCAGCCCCAGCATTTT.

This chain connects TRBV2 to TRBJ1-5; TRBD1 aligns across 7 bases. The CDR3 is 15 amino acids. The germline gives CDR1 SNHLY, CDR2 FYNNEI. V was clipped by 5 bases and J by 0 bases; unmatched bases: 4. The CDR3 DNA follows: TGTGCCAGCAGTATGACAGGGCTTAGCAATCAGCCCCAGCATTTT. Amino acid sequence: CASSMTGLSNQPQHF.

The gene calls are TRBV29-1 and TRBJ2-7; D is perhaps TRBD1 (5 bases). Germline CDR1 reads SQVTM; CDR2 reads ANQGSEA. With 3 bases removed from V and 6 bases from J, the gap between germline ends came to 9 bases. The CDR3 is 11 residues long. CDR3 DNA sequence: TGCAGCGTTGAGGTTCAGGGCGAGCAGTACTTC. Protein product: CSVEVQGEQYF.

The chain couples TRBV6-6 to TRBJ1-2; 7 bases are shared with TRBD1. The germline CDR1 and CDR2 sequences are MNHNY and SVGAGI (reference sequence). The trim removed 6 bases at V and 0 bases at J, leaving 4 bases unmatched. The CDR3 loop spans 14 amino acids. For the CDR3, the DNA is TGTGCCAGCAGACCCACAGGGGCTAACTATGGCTACACCTTC. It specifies CASRPTGANYGYTF.

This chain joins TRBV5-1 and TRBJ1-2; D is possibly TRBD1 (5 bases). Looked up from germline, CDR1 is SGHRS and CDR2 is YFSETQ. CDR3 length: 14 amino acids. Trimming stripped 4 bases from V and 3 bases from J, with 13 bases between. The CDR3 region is CASSQARGDYGYTF. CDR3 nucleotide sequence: TGCGCCAGCAGCCAGGCCCGGGGGGACTATGGCTACACCTTC.

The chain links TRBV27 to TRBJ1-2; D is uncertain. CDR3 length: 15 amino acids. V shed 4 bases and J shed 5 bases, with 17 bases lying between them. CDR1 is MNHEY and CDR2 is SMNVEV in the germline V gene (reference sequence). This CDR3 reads CASSSLNALSYGYTF. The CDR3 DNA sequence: TGTGCCAGCAGTTCGCTGAACGCACTATCATATGGCTACACCTTC.

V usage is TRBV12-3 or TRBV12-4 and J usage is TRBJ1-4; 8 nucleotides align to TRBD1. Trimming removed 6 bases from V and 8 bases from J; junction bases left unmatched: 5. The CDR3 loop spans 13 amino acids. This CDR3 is CASSDRGGEKLFF. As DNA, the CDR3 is TGTGCCAGCAGCGACAGGGGAGGGGAAAAACTGTTTTTT.

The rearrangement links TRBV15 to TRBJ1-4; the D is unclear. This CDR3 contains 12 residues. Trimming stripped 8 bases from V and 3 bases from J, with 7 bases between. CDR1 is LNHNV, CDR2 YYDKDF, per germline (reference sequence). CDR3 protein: CATQLSNEKLFF. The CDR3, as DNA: TGTGCCACCCAGCTTTCTAATGAAAAACTGTTTTTT.

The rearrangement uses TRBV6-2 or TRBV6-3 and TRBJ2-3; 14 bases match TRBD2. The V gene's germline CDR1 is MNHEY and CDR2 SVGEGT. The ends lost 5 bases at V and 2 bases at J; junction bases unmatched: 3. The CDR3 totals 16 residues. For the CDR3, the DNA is TGTGCCAGCAGTCCGACTAGCGGGGGGGCCACAGATACGCAGTATTTT. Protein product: CASSPTSGGATDTQYF.